This T cell receptor beta chain originates from a study of T-cell reconstitution after alpha-beta-depleted transplantation in children. Per the germline V gene, CDR1 is SQVTM and CDR2 is ANQGSEA. V shed 1 base and J shed 10 bases, with 5 bases lying between them. The CDR3 is 10 amino acids. For TCRbeta, the library was prepared with unique molecular identifiers. Using its own MiXCR run on the PCR reads, TCRdb lists one record per CDR3 protein. The table lists some 830,000 distinct CDR3 sequences, less than 20% of them singletons, with roughly 5% in the top ten. A few counts support this clonotype. Sequenced here: PBMCs, mostly from graft donor cells, sampled 360 days after TCRalphabeta/CD19-depleted stem cell transplant. The sequence was collected from a male patient younger than 18 who had a stem cell transplant for acute lymphoblastic leukemia, so the T cells may come from the graft donor. The chain links TRBV29-1 to TRBJ2-1; D unresolved. CDR3 nucleotide sequence: TGCAGCGTTGAAGGGCAAGAGCAGTTCTTC. This codes for CSVEGQEQFF.